What follows are 24 T cell receptor beta chains derived from one specimen sequenced in a study of T-cell reconstitution after alpha-beta-depleted transplantation in children. Library preparation (for TCRbeta) was performed with unique molecular identifiers. Via MiXCR, TCRdb re-called the PCR reads, giving one row per CDR3 protein. The table has about 980,000 distinct CDR3 sequences, about 29% seen once. This material consisted of PBMCs, mostly from graft donor cells, taken 360 days after TCRalphabeta/CD19-depleted stem cell transplant. These receptors originate from a boy younger than two who had a stem cell transplant for SCID, so the T cells may come from the graft donor.

The rearrangement uses TRBV5-1 and TRBJ2-3, with 7 bases lining up with TRBD1. Trimming cost V 4 bases and J 3 bases; bases outside gene matches: 8. Germline CDR1 and CDR2: SGHRS and YFSETQ. This CDR3 has 15 amino acids. The CDR3 DNA sequence: TGCGCCAGCAGCGCCCGACAGGGAGATACAGATACGCAGTATTTT. Amino acid sequence: CASSARQGDTDTQYF.

A single count supports this clonotype. The gene calls are TRBV20-1 and TRBJ2-1, with 10 bases that match TRBD1. V trimming: 5 bases; J trimming: 7 bases; junction bases outside the gene matches: 11. This CDR3 has 15 residues. Germline loops: CDR1 DFQATT, CDR2 SNEGSKA (reference sequence). CDR3 DNA: TGCAGTGCTCGGTTCCGGGACAGGGGAAGAAATGAGCAGTTCTTC. It codes for CSARFRDRGRNEQFF.

This clonotype was observed a few times. The V gene is TRBV29-1, the J gene TRBJ2-1, with TRBD1 matching over 10 bases. This CDR3 region has 19 residues. From germline, CDR1 is SQVTM and CDR2 ANQGSEA. V shed 6 bases, J shed 0 bases, and the junction held 17 bases outside the gene matches. The CDR3, as DNA: TGCAGCGTCAACGGGCCCGGGACAGGGGAGGCGAGCTCCTACAATGAGCAGTTCTTC. As protein: CSVNGPGTGEASSYNEQFF.

At least ten counts were recorded for this clonotype. The V and J genes are TRBV9 and TRBJ2-2, with D perhaps matching TRBD1 (5 bases). The V gene's germline CDR1 is SGDLS and CDR2 YYNGEE. Trimming took off 3 bases at V and 1 base at J, with 10 bases between the two ends. The CDR3 spans 15 residues. CDR3 in amino acids: CASSEQVENTGELFF. The CDR3 nucleotides read TGTGCCAGCAGCGAACAGGTAGAGAACACCGGGGAGCTGTTTTTT. The complete variable domain, with remaining parts taken from reference TRBV9 and TRBJ2-2, reads DSGVTQTPKHLITATGQRVTLRCSPRSGDLSVYWYQQSLDQGLQFLIQYYNGEERAKGNILERFSAQQFPDLHSELNLSSLELGDSALYFCASSEQVENTGELFFGEGSRLTVL.

V usage is TRBV9 and J usage is TRBJ2-1; D is tentatively TRBD1 or TRBD2 (5 bases each). Germline CDR1 reads SGDLS; CDR2 reads YYNGEE. This CDR3 region has 15 residues. V was shortened by 0 bases and J by 2 bases, with 9 bases between the two germline ends. CDR3 DNA sequence: TGTGCCAGCAGCGTAGTAGGGGACGCCTACAATGAGCAGTTCTTC. Encoded protein: CASSVVGDAYNEQFF.

This clonotype was seen a few times. V is TRBV7-7 and J is TRBJ1-4, with 7 bases identical to TRBD1. Germline values: CDR1 SSHAT, CDR2 FNYEAQ (reference sequence). V was clipped by 1 base and J by 2 bases; unmatched bases: 1. The CDR3 runs 15 residues. The CDR3 here is CASSLGGGTNEKLFF. The CDR3 nucleotides are TGTGCCAGCAGCTTAGGAGGGGGCACTAATGAAAAACTGTTTTTT.

Many counts were recorded for this clonotype. The CDR3 loop is CASSQDRGNTEAFF. DNA for the CDR3: TGTGCCAGCAGCCAAGATAGGGGGAACACTGAAGCTTTCTTT. The chain combines TRBV3-1 with TRBJ1-1; D perhaps matches TRBD1 (5 bases). Deletions cut 0 bases from V and 1 base from J, with 6 bases between. This CDR3 has 14 amino acids. The V gene's germline CDR1 is LGHDT and CDR2 YNNKEL (reference sequence).

This clonotype was counted a few times. The genes are TRBV20-1 and TRBJ1-3, with 8 nucleotides matching TRBD1. The CDR3 contains 15 residues. The germline V gene encodes CDR1 DFQATT and CDR2 SNEGSKA (reference sequence). Losses at the gene ends were 5 bases for V and 0 bases for J; bases not matched to a gene: 6. CDR3 region: CSAPRTGRSGNTIYF. CDR3 nucleotides: TGCAGTGCTCCCAGGACAGGGCGCTCTGGAAACACCATATATTTT.

Here the CDR3 DNA reads TGTGCCAGCAGGGACCTCAGGAAGGGGGACTATGGCTACACCTTC. It yields the protein CASRDLRKGDYGYTF. The chain uses TRBV6-4 and TRBJ1-2, with D maybe TRBD1 (6 bases). The V end lost 6 bases, the J end lost 3 bases, and 17 bases lay between the germline ends. There are 15 residues in the CDR3. CDR1 is MRHNA, CDR2 SNTAGT, per germline.

J is TRBJ2-7 and V is TRBV5-1, with a tentative D call TRBD2 (6 bases). The CDR3 runs to 16 residues. V lost 0 bases, J lost 6 bases, and 19 bases lay in between. Germline CDR1 SGHRS, CDR2 YFSETQ. Written as DNA, the CDR3 is TGCGCCAGCAGCTTGGTTGAAGACAGTCCGGAGGGCGAGCAGTACTTC. Translated: CASSLVEDSPEGEQYF.

At least ten counts were recorded for this clonotype. In DNA form, the CDR3 reads TGTGCCAGCAGTCCCGGACCCCCATACGAGCAGTACTTC. This translates into CASSPGPPYEQYF. The rearrangement uses TRBV12-3 or TRBV12-4 and TRBJ2-7, with D uncertain. The CDR3 totals 13 residues. V was clipped by 5 bases and J by 4 bases, with 12 bases between them.

This clonotype was detected a few times. The chain uses TRBV13 and TRBJ2-3; TRBD2 agrees at 13 bases. The germline V gene encodes CDR1 PRHDT and CDR2 FYEKMQ (reference sequence). With V trimmed by 5 bases and J by 2 bases, 13 bases remained unmatched. The CDR3 has 19 residues. CDR3 residues: CASSQGEGTSGVFTDTQYF. The CDR3 DNA reads TGTGCCAGCAGCCAGGGAGAGGGGACTAGCGGGGTTTTCACAGATACGCAGTATTTT.

The gene calls are TRBV4-1 and TRBJ2-7, with 8 bases aligning to TRBD1. V dropped 5 bases and J dropped 4; count of bases not matched to a gene: 16. Germline CDR1 and CDR2: MGHRA and YSYEKL. CDR3 length equals 17 residues. The CDR3 DNA follows: TGCGCCAGCAGCAACCCCCGCCGGGGGACAGGAGCATACGAGCAGTACTTC. Residues: CASSNPRRGTGAYEQYF.

The chain combines TRBV11-2 with TRBJ2-3; 8 bases match TRBD2. J lost 6 bases, V lost 1 base, and 12 bases had no gene match. The CDR3 covers 17 residues. The V gene's germline CDR1 is SGHAT and CDR2 FQNNGV. CDR3 loop: CASSLGRTSSSDDTQYF. The CDR3 DNA follows: TGTGCCAGCAGCTTAGGTCGGACTAGCTCGTCAGACGATACGCAGTATTTT.

J is TRBJ2-1 and V is TRBV12-3 or TRBV12-4; D may match TRBD1 or TRBD2 (5 bases each). Trimming removed 5 bases from V and 4 bases from J, with 12 bases in between. CDR3 length: 14 amino acids. DNA for the CDR3: TGTGCCAGCAGTAGGGGACGGTTATACAATGAGCAGTTCTTC. Amino acid sequence: CASSRGRLYNEQFF.

The chain has TRBV6-4 and TRBJ1-1; 7 nucleotides align to TRBD1. V shed 10 bases and J 5 bases; nucleotides not matched to a gene: 16. CDR1 MRHNA and CDR2 SNTAGT come from the germline V gene. The CDR3 spans 15 residues. As DNA, the CDR3 is TGTGCCACCTCACACGAGACAGGGAAATGGACTGAAGCTTTCTTT. As protein: CATSHETGKWTEAFF.

This clonotype was counted a few times. V is TRBV3-1 and J is TRBJ2-2; D is undetermined. CDR3 length equals 14 residues. V lost 1 base, J lost 6 bases, and 9 bases lay in between. CDR1 and CDR2 from the germline V gene are LGHDT and YNNKEL (reference sequence). As DNA, the CDR3 is TGTGCCAGCAGCCAAGTCACAGAAGCCGGGGAGCTGTTTTTT. The encoded protein is CASSQVTEAGELFF. Full variable domain (outside the CDR3, taken from reference TRBV3-1 and TRBJ2-2): DTAVSQTPKYLVTQMGNDKSIKCEQNLGHDTMYWYKQDSKKFLKIMFSYNNKELIINETVPNRFSPKSPDKAHLNLHINSLELGDSAVYFCASSQVTEAGELFFGEGSRLTVL.

This clonotype was counted a few times. The chain couples TRBV3-1 to TRBJ2-1; D not resolved. The CDR3 totals 11 residues. Trimming took 5 bases from V and 10 from J, leaving 9 bases between them. Per the germline V gene, CDR1 is LGHDT and CDR2 is YNNKEL (reference sequence). The CDR3 loop is CASSEEDEQFF. The CDR3 DNA sequence: TGTGCCAGCAGCGAGGAAGACGAGCAGTTCTTC.

This clonotype was detected only a few times. The chain joins TRBV11-1 to TRBJ1-1; a weak D match, TRBD1 (6 bases). V was shortened by 5 bases and J by 5 bases, with 21 bases between the two germline ends. CDR3 size: 16 residues. Germline CDR1 reads SGHAT; CDR2 reads FQDESV (reference sequence). This CDR3 is CASSLTPIGGQTEAFF. The DNA of the CDR3 is TGTGCCAGCAGCCTGACACCGATCGGGGGGCAAACTGAAGCTTTCTTT.

This clonotype was observed a few times. This chain uses TRBV5-1 with TRBJ1-1; maybe TRBD1 (5 bases). Germline V gene data show CDR1 as SGHRS and CDR2 as YFSETQ. Trimming took off 0 bases at V and 1 base at J, with 10 bases between the two ends. The CDR3 sequence is 15 residues long. The CDR3 region is CASSLEEGWNTEAFF. CDR3 DNA: TGCGCCAGCAGCTTGGAGGAGGGGTGGAACACTGAAGCTTTCTTT.

This clonotype was recorded a few times. V gene TRBV27 combines with J gene TRBJ2-1; weak D call: TRBD1 (6 bases). The CDR3 spans 17 residues. CDR1 and CDR2 from the germline V gene are MNHEY and SMNVEV (reference sequence). V lost 2 bases to trimming and J lost 0 bases, with 14 bases between them. The CDR3 sequence: CASSLIPGAYSYNEQFF. The CDR3 DNA sequence: TGTGCCAGCAGTTTAATACCAGGGGCTTACTCCTACAATGAGCAGTTCTTC.

V gene TRBV7-2 combines with J gene TRBJ2-3; D is uncertain. Germline loops: CDR1 SGHTA, CDR2 FQGNSA. CDR3 length equals 14 residues. The V end was cut by 3 bases, the J end by 8 bases, with 15 bases between. The CDR3 bases are TGTGCCAGCAGCTTGTTGGGATTAAGGCGTACGCAGTATTTT. This translates into CASSLLGLRRTQYF. Complete variable domain (other parts from reference TRBV7-2 and TRBJ2-3): GAGVSQSPSNKVTEKGKDVELRCDPISGHTALYWYRQSLGQGLEFLIYFQGNSAPDKSGLPSDRFSAERTGGSVSTLTIQRTQQEDSAVYLCASSLLGLRRTQYFGPGTRLTVL.

The chain couples TRBV4-1 to TRBJ2-7, with 12 bases identical to TRBD2. CDR1 is MGHRA, CDR2 YSYEKL, per germline. J was trimmed by 2 bases and V by 0 bases; bases with no gene match: 8. The CDR3 contains 18 residues. CDR3 region: CASSQDSLLAGGTYEQYF. In DNA form, the CDR3 reads TGCGCCAGCAGCCAAGATTCCCTGCTAGCGGGGGGGACCTACGAGCAGTACTTC.

This clonotype was recorded a few times. The gene calls are TRBV12-3 or TRBV12-4 and TRBJ2-7; a weak D match, TRBD2 (5 bases). The CDR3 has 15 amino acids. V was shortened by 0 bases and J by 4 bases, with 13 bases between the two germline ends. Here the CDR3 DNA reads TGTGCCAGCAGTTTAGCCAGGACTTTTTCGTACGAGCAGTACTTC. This encodes CASSLARTFSYEQYF.